This T cell receptor (beta chain) is from a study of response to subunit inactivated influenza vaccine (dated by TCRdb to 2017 to 2018). For the wider study: To follow how T cells responded to a trivalent subunit inactivated influenza vaccine, the researchers relied on deep quantitative profiling of the T cell receptor repertoire. Beyond this particular receptor, the publication reports: The authors suggested that each seasonal influenza vaccination may recruit only a limited number of new T cells.

Remarks on this clonotype: The specificity of this receptor is unknown. No base quality information exists; no much larger clone differs at one position.

CDR1 DFQATT and CDR2 SNEGSKA are derived from the germline V gene (reference sequence). The CDR3, cysteine through phenylalanine, is 15 amino acids long. Solely the CDR3 DNA is kept, with 45 bases framed from the first base. Trimming removed 2 bases from V and 9 bases from J; the gene matches leave 6 bases unexplained. Library preparation was by RT-PCR. For sequencing, an Illumina HiSeq 2500 was employed. TCRdb cleaned the public reads at Q25 with fastp, built clones with MiXCR and kept in-frame beta chains. Each record represents a unique CDR3 protein, reported with the most common genes and DNA among its rows. The sample table holds 650,000 or so distinct CDR3 sequences, of which 14% were seen once. 7.6% of the sample lies in the top ten.

The material was PBMCs from blood, obtained around 14 days before vaccination. The chain uses TRBV20-1 and TRBJ2-1; 14 central bases correspond to TRBD2. The source of this sequence is a man between 45 and 60 years old who received an inactivated influenza vaccine. Donor details come from another sample of the same person, matched by shared clones. The nucleotides read TGCAGTGCTAGAAAGGGACTAGCGGGAGTCGGTGAGCAGTTCTTC. This is translated as CSARKGLAGVGEQFF.